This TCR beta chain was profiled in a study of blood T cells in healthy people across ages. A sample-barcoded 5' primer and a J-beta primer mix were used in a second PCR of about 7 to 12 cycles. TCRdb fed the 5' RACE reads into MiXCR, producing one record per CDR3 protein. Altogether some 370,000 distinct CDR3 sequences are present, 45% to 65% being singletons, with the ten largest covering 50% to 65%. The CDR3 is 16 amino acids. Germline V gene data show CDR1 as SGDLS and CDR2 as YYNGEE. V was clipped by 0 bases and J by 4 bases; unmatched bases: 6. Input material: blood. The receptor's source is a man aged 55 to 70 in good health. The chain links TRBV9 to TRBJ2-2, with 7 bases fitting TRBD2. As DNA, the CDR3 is TGTGCCAGCAGCGTAGGCGGGGGAATTGGCACCGGGGAGCTGTTTTTT. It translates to CASSVGGGIGTGELFF.